Detailed here is one T cell receptor beta chain. Antigen: not known. These data originate in a study of human thymus T cells. Whole-study results and caveats: There were highly overlapping thymic repertoires among unrelated individuals, as related research reported. Apparent bias marked the V and J gene usage of thymic and blood repertoires.

The data were produced by immunoSEQ multiplex PCR, yet TCRdb's version contains in-frame clones alone and is incomplete. In the table there are roughly 130,000 clones, approximately 96% of which are singletons. Thymus specimens were resections from corrective heart surgery. Healthy Finnish infants undergoing corrective surgery for congenital heart defects were used as donors. CDR3 length equals 15 residues. Germline CDR1 MGHRA, CDR2 YSYEKL. V lost 0 bases and J 4 bases, leaving 12 bases between the germline ends. The receptor comes from a boy in the first two years of life with a congenital heart defect but otherwise immunologically healthy. The chain couples TRBV4-1 to TRBJ1-1, with D perhaps matching TRBD1 (5 bases). Sequenced input: thymus tissue. The DNA of the CDR3 is TGCGCCAGCAGCCAAGATCTCAGGGTCGGCACTGAAGCTTTCTTT. It codes for CASSQDLRVGTEAFF.